These 10 T cell receptor beta chains came from one sample sequenced in a study of OX40 agonist ivuxolimab in advanced cancers. Libraries were prepared by immunoSEQ multiplex PCR; TCRdb keeps only in-frame clonotypes and omits some of them. The table records approximately 58,000 clones, about 80% of them present only once. The sample consisted of CD4+ or CD8+ T cells sorted from blood, taken in a trial of the OX40 agonist ivuxolimab. These receptors all stem from an adult with an advanced solid tumor such as melanoma, head and neck, liver or kidney cancer.

V gene TRBV6-5 combines with J gene TRBJ1-6; D unclear. The V end was cut by 2 bases, the J end by 2 bases, with 7 bases between. The CDR3 length is 15 residues. Germline-derived CDR1 and CDR2 are MNHEY and SVGAGI. The CDR3 DNA follows: TGTGCCAGCAGTTACCGGGGTCCCTATAATTCACCCCTCCACTTT. Its protein is CASSYRGPYNSPLHF.

V is TRBV6-1 and J is TRBJ2-4; D is unresolved. Germline lookup yields CDR1 MNHNS and CDR2 SASEGT. The CDR3 is made up of 11 amino acids. Trimming cost V 6 bases and J 6 bases, with 6 bases left between them. The CDR3 spells CASSSLNIQYF. Written as DNA, the CDR3 is TGTGCCAGCAGCTCACTAAACATTCAGTACTTC.

The chain links TRBV19 to TRBJ1-1; D call uncertain. CDR3 length: 15 residues. Trimming removed 5 bases at V and 5 bases at J, with 18 bases between. Germline V CDR1 and CDR2: LNHDA, SQIVND (reference sequence). CDR3 residues: CASSSRSFVGTEAFF. Written as DNA, the CDR3 is TGTGCCAGTAGTTCTCGGTCCTTCGTGGGGACTGAAGCTTTCTTT.

This clone has a single count. CDR3 sequence (DNA): TGCGCCAGCAGGCCACCGGGACAGGGGCTTGATACGCAGTATTTT. Its protein product is CASRPPGQGLDTQYF. The chain is built from TRBV4-1 and TRBJ2-3; 10 nucleotides line up with TRBD1. The V gene end was trimmed by 6 bases and the J gene end by 6 bases; junction bases not matched to a gene: 9. Germline CDR1 is MGHRA and CDR2 is YSYEKL. This CDR3 comprises 15 residues.

This sequence joins TRBV7-9 and TRBJ2-7; 12 nucleotides line up with TRBD2. V shed 4 bases, J shed 4 bases, and the junction held 2 bases outside the gene matches. The CDR3 is made up of 14 amino acids. Germline V gene sequence: CDR1 SEHNR, CDR2 FQNEAQ (reference sequence). Here the CDR3 reads CASSYGTSGYEQYF. Here the CDR3 DNA reads TGTGCCAGCAGCTACGGGACTAGCGGGTACGAGCAGTACTTC.

This clone appeared once. This rearrangement joins TRBV19 to TRBJ1-2, with D perhaps TRBD1 (6 bases). CDR1 and CDR2 (germline): LNHDA, SQIVND (reference sequence). This CDR3 is built from 15 residues. Between the trimmed V and J ends, which lost 2 bases and 4 bases, there was a span of 14 bases. The CDR3 here is CASSIRQGIIYGYTF. CDR3 bases: TGTGCCAGTAGTATACGGCAGGGGATTATCTATGGCTACACCTTC.

The rearrangement joins TRBV28 to TRBJ1-5; 8 bases match TRBD1. Germline V gene sequence: CDR1 MDHEN, CDR2 SYDVKM. The V segment lost 3 bases and the J segment 6 bases; nucleotides outside the gene matches: 10. This CDR3 region has 16 residues. Here the CDR3 reads CASSFRQGAWGQPQHF. In DNA, the CDR3 is TGTGCCAGCAGTTTTCGCCAGGGGGCGTGGGGTCAGCCCCAGCATTTT.

The chain couples TRBV7-6 to TRBJ1-3, with TRBD1 matching 9 bases. The germline V gene encodes CDR1 SGHVS and CDR2 FNYEAQ. The CDR3 extends over 16 amino acids. Trimming at V came to 5 bases and at J to 1 base, leaving 6 bases not matched to a gene. The CDR3 region is CASSQTGGASGNTIYF. The DNA for the CDR3 is TGTGCCAGCAGCCAAACAGGGGGCGCGTCTGGAAACACCATATATTTT.

The chain has TRBV5-1 and TRBJ2-2; D unclear. Germline V gene lookup returns CDR1 SGHRS and CDR2 YFSETQ. V was clipped by 0 bases and J by 3 bases, with 0 bases between them. This CDR3 comprises 12 residues. The CDR3 here is CASSLDTGELFF. CDR3 coding DNA: TGCGCCAGCAGCTTGGACACCGGGGAGCTGTTTTTT.

V is TRBV5-1 and J is TRBJ2-3, with a weak D call TRBD1 (6 bases). CDR1 is SGHRS and CDR2 is YFSETQ in the germline V gene. This CDR3 spans 14 amino acids. Trimming removed 6 bases at V and 5 bases at J, with 16 bases between. The CDR3 spells CASMVGAPKDTQYF. Here the CDR3 DNA reads TGCGCCAGCATGGTGGGGGCTCCTAAAGATACGCAGTATTTT.